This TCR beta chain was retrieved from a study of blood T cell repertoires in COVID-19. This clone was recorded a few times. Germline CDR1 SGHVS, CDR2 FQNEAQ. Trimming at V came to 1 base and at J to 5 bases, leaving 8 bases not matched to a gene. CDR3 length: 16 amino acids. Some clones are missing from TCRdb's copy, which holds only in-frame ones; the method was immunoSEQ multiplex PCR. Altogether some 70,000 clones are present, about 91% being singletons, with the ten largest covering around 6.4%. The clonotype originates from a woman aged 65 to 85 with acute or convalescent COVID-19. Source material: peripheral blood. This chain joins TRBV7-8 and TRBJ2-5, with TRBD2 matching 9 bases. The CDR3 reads CASSLGSSGNWETQYF. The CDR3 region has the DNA TGTGCCAGCAGCTTAGGCTCTAGCGGGAATTGGGAGACCCAGTACTTC.